This TCR beta chain derives from a study of cytomegalovirus exposure and HLA in healthy donors. Findings of the study overall: The authors later linked a missense DCLRE1C variant to TCR beta V- and J-gene trimming.

Healthy people donating bone marrow made up the donors. Though nominally healthy at sampling, donors likely had unrecorded immune exposures. Of note for this clone: Its antigen remains unknown.

The PCR employed 60 Vbeta primers together with 13 Jbeta primers. Method: immunoSEQ multiplex PCR; TCRdb's copy keeps in-frame clones and lacks some. The sample contains under 200,000 clones, roughly 78% of which appear only once. The sequenced sample was PBMCs. This sequence originates from a man aged 35 to 55 in good health and CMV-seronegative.

CDR3 in DNA: TGTGCCACTATCGGCGGGATTGGCTATGGCTACACCTTC. Its translation is CATIGGIGYGYTF. The V gene is TRBV28, the J gene TRBJ1-2; D unclear. V was cut by 10 bases and J by 4 bases, with 16 bases left in between. The CDR3 spans 13 residues. Germline CDR1 MDHEN, CDR2 SYDVKM.